This T cell receptor beta chain was captured in a study of shared clonotypes between healthy human individuals. In the authors' workflow: ImmunoSEQ output held junction-only sequences without quality scores, so filtering differed. The repertoire was sequenced with immunoSEQ multiplex PCR; TCRdb's copy has only in-frame clones and lacks some. The V and J calls and clone size come from that table; D and trimming were worked out from the DNA. The sample consists of fewer than 2.5 million clones, roughly 93% of them appearing once. Study results and caveats: Naive CD4 clonotypes overlapped across a handful of donors at around 4.7%.

As for this clone: Its antigen is currently unknown.

The V and J ends lost 2 bases and 4 bases, in that order; junction bases with no gene match: 6. This CDR3 has 16 amino acids. CDR1 is LGHNA and CDR2 is YNFKEQ in the germline V gene. The chain recombines TRBV4-2 with TRBJ2-1; 9 positions match TRBD2. Sample: naive CD4+ T cells from PBMCs. Subset reported: CD45RA+ positively selected. The TCR originated in a man between 18 and 29 years old in good health. Some clones in this sample may be carry-over from other donors' samples. CDR3 bases: TGTGCCAGCAGCCAAATGCTAGCGGGGACTTACAATGAGCAGTTCTTC. Protein sequence: CASSQMLAGTYNEQFF.